Reported below is one T cell receptor beta chain. The CDR3 sequence is 14 residues long. Germline CDR1 is LNHDA and CDR2 is SQIVND (reference sequence). V lost 8 bases and J 3 bases, leaving 13 bases between the germline ends. The data belong to a study of T cell responses to AZD1222 COVID-19 vaccine. In the study overall: The analysis combined second doses at about 4 or about 12 weeks.

Profiling relied on immunoSEQ multiplex PCR, and the TCRdb table lists in-frame clones only, not all of them. The data show 140,000 to 150,000 clones, more than 75% seen once. The rearrangement joins TRBV19 to TRBJ2-2; no firm D call. The material was peripheral blood, obtained on day 0 of AZD1222 vaccination. The source is an adult in good health. The CDR3 sequence: CASAVIYHTGELFF. Written as DNA, the CDR3 is TGTGCCAGTGCCGTGATATATCACACCGGGGAGCTGTTTTTT.